This T cell receptor (beta chain) was recorded in a study of T-cell reconstitution after alpha-beta-depleted transplantation in children. Study-wide findings and caveats: Reportedly, roughly two months post-transplant, alpha-beta T cells arose from several hundred expanded graft clones. Where some patients showed high TCRbeta diversity at day 60, it came from recipient T cells and thymic progenitors that had survived.

TCRbeta library preparation incorporated unique molecular identifiers. TCRdb independently ran MiXCR on the PCR reads; one entry per CDR3 protein. This table has fewer than 700,000 distinct CDR3 sequences, about 21% appearing once. This CDR3 comprises 11 residues. Germline V gene data show CDR1 as DFQATT and CDR2 as SNEGSKA (reference sequence). V lost 6 bases, J lost 3 bases, and 8 bases lay in between. There are a few counts of this clonotype. Its target is not known. The source of this sequence is a boy under three years old who had a stem cell transplant for acute myeloid leukemia, so the T cells may come from the graft donor. V usage is TRBV20-1 and J usage is TRBJ1-2; tentatively, D is TRBD1 (5 bases). Specimen: PBMCs, mostly from graft donor cells, collected 360 days after TCRalphabeta/CD19-depleted stem cell transplant. The CDR3 region has the DNA TGCAGTGCCATCAGGGACTATGGCTACACCTTC. Protein product: CSAIRDYGYTF.